This T cell receptor beta chain was documented in a study of early T cells in non-severe SARS-CoV-2 infection. Overall study context: Unpaired chains resulted from sequencing bulk RNA of unsorted whole blood. Overall study results and limits: VDJdb matches were skewed toward anti-spike CD8 T cell responses.

TCRdb re-derived calls from the 5' RACE reads in MiXCR, one entry per CDR3 protein. This sample has 55,000 or so distinct CDR3 sequences, with under 8% found just once. As concerns this clonotype: The antigen is not known.

Losses at the gene ends were 4 bases for V and 5 bases for J; bases not matched to a gene: 15. Germline V lookup: CDR1 SGHDT, CDR2 YYEEEE. There are 17 residues in the CDR3. The specimen comprised whole blood, sampled at baseline. The receptor's source is an adult who was a healthcare worker with PCR-confirmed SARS-CoV-2 infection or an uninfected control (not recorded which). V gene TRBV5-6 combines with J gene TRBJ2-5; 9 bases line up with TRBD2. The CDR3 spells CASSKGIAGAPQETQYF. The CDR3 bases are TGTGCCAGCAGCAAGGGAATAGCGGGGGCCCCCCAGGAGACCCAGTACTTC.